This TCR beta chain appears in the sequencing data of a study of T-cell memory formation after mild COVID-19. About the research overall: For the most part, TCR clusters were specific to one donor.

On this clonotype: What it recognizes is unknown.

After 5'RACE with constant-segment primers, TCR alpha and TCR beta cDNA libraries carrying sample barcodes and UMIs were obtained. TCRdb recomputed calls from the 5' RACE reads with MiXCR, one row per CDR3 protein. The profile shows 450,000 or so distinct CDR3 sequences, more than 20% of them singletons. Study conclusions and caveats: Clonal second-wave expansions that peaked on day 37 had unconfirmed SARS-CoV-2 specificity. Pre-infection memory carried some responding clones, suggesting that cross-reactive memory joined.

The sequenced sample consisted of PBMCs or a T cell subset sorted from them (not recorded which). The TCR comes from an adult woman who had mild COVID-19 (a few samples of this study predate the infection). Cell type and time point are not known.

Here the CDR3 DNA reads TGTGCCTGGGACGCCCCAGCGAACGAGCAGTACTTC. This gives the protein CAWDAPANEQYF. This chain connects TRBV30 to TRBJ2-7; D not resolved. V gave up 5 bases and J gave up 5 bases, with 13 bases separating them. This CDR3 has 12 amino acids. Germline-derived CDR1 and CDR2 are GTSNPN and SVGIG (reference sequence).